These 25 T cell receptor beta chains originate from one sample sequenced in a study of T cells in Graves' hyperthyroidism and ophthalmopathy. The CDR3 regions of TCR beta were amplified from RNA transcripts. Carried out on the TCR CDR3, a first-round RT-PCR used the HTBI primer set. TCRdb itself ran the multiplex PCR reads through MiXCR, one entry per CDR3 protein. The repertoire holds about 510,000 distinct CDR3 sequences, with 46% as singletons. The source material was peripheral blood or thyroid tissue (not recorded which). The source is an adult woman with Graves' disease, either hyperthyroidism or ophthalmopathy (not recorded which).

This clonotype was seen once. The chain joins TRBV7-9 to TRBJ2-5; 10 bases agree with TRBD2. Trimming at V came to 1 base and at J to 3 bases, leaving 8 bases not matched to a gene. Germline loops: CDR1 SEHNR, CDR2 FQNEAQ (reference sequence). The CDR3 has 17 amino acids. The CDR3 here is CASSLDGRTSGKETQYF. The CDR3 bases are TGTGCCAGCAGCTTAGATGGAAGGACTAGCGGAAAAGAGACCCAGTACTTC.

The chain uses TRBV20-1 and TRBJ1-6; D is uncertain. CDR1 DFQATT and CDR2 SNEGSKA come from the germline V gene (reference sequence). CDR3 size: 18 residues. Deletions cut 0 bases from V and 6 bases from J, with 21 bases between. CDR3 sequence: CSARDVGKEIVRNSPLHF. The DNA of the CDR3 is TGCAGTGCTAGAGATGTGGGAAAAGAGATAGTTCGTAATTCACCCCTCCACTTT.

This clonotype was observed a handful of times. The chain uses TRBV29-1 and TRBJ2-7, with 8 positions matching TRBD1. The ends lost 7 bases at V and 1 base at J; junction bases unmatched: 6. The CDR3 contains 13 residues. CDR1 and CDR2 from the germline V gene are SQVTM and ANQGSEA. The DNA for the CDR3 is TGCAGCGCAACAGGGGGTCAATCCTACGAGCAGTACTTC. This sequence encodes CSATGGQSYEQYF.

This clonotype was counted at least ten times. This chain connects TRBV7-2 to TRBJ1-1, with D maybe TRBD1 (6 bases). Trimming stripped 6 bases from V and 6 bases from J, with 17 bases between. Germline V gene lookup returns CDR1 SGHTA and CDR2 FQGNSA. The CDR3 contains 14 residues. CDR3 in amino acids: CASRQVTGFAEAFF. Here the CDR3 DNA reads TGTGCCAGCAGACAAGTTACAGGGTTTGCTGAAGCTTTCTTT. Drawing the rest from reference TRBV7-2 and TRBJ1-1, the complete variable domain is GAGVSQSPSNKVTEKGKDVELRCDPISGHTALYWYRQSLGQGLEFLIYFQGNSAPDKSGLPSDRFSAERTGGSVSTLTIQRTQQEDSAVYLCASRQVTGFAEAFFGQGTRLTVV.

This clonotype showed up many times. CDR3 region: CASSAAGNEKLFF. The DNA of the CDR3 is TGTGCCAGCAGCGCGGCGGGTAATGAAAAACTGTTTTTT. J is TRBJ1-4 and V is TRBV7-9; no definite D call. This CDR3 has 13 residues. The germline CDR1 and CDR2 sequences are SEHNR and FQNEAQ (reference sequence). Trimming took off 5 bases at V and 4 bases at J, with 8 bases between the two ends.

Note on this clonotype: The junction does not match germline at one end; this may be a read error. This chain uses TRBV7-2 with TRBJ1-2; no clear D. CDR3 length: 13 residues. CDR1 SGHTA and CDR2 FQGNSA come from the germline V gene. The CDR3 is CASSLSEGYGYTF. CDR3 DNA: TGTGCCAGCAGCTTATCAGAGGGCTATGGTTACACCTTC.

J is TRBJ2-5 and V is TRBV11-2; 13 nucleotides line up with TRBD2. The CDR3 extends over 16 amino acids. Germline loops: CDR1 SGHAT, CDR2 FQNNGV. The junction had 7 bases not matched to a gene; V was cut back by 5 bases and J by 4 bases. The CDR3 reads CASSPRLAGGIETQYF. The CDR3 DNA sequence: TGTGCCAGCAGCCCGAGACTAGCGGGAGGAATAGAGACCCAGTACTTC.

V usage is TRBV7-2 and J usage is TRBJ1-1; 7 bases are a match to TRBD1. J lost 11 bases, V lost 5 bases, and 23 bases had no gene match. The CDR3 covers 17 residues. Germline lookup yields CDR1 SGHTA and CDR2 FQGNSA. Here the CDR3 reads CASSQEVGRGTDRDAFF. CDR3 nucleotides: TGTGCCAGCAGCCAAGAGGTTGGACGAGGGACCGACAGGGATGCTTTCTTT.

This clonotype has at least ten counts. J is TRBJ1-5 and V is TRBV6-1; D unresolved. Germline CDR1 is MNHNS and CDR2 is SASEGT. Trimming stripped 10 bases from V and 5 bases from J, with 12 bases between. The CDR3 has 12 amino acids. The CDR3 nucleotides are TGTGCCACCTATTCTTGGGATCAGCCCCAGCATTTT. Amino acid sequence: CATYSWDQPQHF.

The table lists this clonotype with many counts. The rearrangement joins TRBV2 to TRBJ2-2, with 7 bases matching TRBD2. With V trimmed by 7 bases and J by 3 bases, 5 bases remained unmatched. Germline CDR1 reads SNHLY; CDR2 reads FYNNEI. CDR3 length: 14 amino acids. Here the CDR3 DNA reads TGTGCCAGCACCCTAGCGGTGGACACCGGGGAGCTGTTTTTT. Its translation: CASTLAVDTGELFF. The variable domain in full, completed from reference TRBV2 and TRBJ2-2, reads EPEVTQTPSHQVTQMGQEVILRCVPISNHLYFYWYRQILGQKVEFLVSFYNNEISEKSEIFDDQFSVERPDGSNFTLKIRSTKLEDSAMYFCASTLAVDTGELFFGEGSRLTVL.

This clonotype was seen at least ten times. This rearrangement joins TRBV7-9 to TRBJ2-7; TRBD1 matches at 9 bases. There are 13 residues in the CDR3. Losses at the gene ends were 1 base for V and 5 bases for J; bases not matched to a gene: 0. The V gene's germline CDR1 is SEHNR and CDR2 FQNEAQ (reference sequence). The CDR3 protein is CASSLGTGDEQYF. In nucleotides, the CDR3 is TGTGCCAGCAGCTTAGGGACAGGGGACGAGCAGTACTTC.

CDR3 nucleotides: TGTGCCATCAGTGACGACAGTAACACCGGGGAGCTGTTTTTT. This encodes CAISDDSNTGELFF. The chain joins TRBV10-3 to TRBJ2-2, with a weak D call TRBD1 (5 bases). The CDR3 totals 14 residues. Trimming stripped 3 bases from V and 2 bases from J, with 7 bases between. Germline V lookup: CDR1 ENHRY, CDR2 SYGVKD.

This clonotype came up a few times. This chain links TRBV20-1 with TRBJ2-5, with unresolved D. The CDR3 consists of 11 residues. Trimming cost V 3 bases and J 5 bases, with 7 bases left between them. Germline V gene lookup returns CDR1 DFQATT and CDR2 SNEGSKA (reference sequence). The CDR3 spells CSARAVETQYF. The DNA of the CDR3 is TGCAGTGCTAGGGCAGTTGAGACCCAGTACTTC.

The DNA for the CDR3 is TGTGCCAGCAGTGTTCGGGGGGGGGATCAGCCCCAGCATTTT. Its protein is CASSVRGGDQPQHF. The gene calls are TRBV2 and TRBJ1-5, with D maybe TRBD1 (5 bases). Germline CDR1 is SNHLY and CDR2 is FYNNEI. The CDR3 length is 14 residues. Deletions cut 4 bases from V and 5 bases from J, with 12 bases between.

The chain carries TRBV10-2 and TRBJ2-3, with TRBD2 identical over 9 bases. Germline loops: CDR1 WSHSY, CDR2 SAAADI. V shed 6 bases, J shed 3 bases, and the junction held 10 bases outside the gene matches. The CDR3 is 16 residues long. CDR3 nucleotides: TGCGCCAGCAGAACCTGGCGGGAGGGAGGTACAGATACGCAGTATTTT. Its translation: CASRTWREGGTDTQYF.

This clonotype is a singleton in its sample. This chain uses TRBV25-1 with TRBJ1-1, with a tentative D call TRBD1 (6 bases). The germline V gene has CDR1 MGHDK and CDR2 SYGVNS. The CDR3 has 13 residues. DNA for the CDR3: TGTGCTAGAGATGGGGGGCGCAGCACTGAAGCTTTCTTT. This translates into CARDGGRSTEAFF. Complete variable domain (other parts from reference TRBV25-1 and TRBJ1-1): EADIYQTPRYLVIGTGKKITLECSQTMGHDKMYWYQQDPGMELHLIHYSYGVNSTEKGDLSSESTVSRIRTEHFPLTLESARPSHTSQYLCARDGGRSTEAFFGQGTRLTVV.

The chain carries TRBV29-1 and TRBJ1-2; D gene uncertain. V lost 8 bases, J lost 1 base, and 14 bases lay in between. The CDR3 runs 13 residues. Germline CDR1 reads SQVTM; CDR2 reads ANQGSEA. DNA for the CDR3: TGCAGCCAAGATAGAGAGGGTAACTATGGCTACACCTTC. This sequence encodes CSQDREGNYGYTF.

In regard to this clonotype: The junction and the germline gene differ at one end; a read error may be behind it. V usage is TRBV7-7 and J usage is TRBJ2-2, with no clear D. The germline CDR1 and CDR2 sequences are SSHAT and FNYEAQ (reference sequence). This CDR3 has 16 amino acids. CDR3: CASSYGRVENTGELFF. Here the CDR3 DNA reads TGTGCTAGCAGCTACGGACGCGTCGAGAACACCGGGGAGCTGTTTTTT.

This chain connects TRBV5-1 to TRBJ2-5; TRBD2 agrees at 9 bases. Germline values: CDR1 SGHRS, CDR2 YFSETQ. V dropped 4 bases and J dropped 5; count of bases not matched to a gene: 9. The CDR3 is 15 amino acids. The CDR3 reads CASSVLAGAEETQYF. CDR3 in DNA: TGCGCCAGCAGCGTGTTAGCGGGAGCAGAGGAGACCCAGTACTTC.

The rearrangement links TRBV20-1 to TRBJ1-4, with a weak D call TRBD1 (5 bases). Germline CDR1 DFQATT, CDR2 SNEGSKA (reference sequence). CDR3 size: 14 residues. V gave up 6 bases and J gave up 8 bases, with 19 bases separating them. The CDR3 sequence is CSALTGTSNEKLFF. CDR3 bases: TGCAGTGCGCTTACCGGGACTAGCAACGAAAAACTGTTTTTT.

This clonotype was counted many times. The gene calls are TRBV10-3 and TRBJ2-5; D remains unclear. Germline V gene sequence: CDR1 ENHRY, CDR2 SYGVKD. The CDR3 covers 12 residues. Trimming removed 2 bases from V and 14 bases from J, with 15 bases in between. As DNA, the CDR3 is TGTGCCATCAGTGAGGAGGACGTTCATGTATACTTC. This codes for CAISEEDVHVYF.

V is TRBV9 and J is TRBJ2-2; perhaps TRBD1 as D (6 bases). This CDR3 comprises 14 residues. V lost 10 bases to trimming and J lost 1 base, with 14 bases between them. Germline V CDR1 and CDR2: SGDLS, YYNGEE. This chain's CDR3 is CAGTRQENTGELFF. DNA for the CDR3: TGTGCCGGCACAAGACAGGAGAACACCGGGGAGCTGTTTTTT.

The CDR3 nucleotides are TGCGCCAGCAGCCAAAACGGACAGGTTGGAGAAAAACTGTTTTTT. Protein: CASSQNGQVGEKLFF. The V gene is TRBV5-1, the J gene TRBJ1-4; TRBD1 agrees at 7 bases. CDR1 SGHRS and CDR2 YFSETQ come from the germline V gene. The CDR3 totals 15 residues. V trimming: 4 bases; J trimming: 8 bases; junction bases outside the gene matches: 11.

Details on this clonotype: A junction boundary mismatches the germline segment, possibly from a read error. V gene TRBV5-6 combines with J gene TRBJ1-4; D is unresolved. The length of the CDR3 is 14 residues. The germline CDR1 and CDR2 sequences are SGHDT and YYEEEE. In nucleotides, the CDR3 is TGTGCCAGCAGCTTGTGGACCCAAAATGAAAAATTGTTTTTT. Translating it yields CASSLWTQNEKLFF.

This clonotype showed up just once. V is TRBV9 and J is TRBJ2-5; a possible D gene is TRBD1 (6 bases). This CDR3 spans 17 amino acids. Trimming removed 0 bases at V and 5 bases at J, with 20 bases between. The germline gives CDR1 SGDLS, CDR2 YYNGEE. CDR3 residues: CASSVARAEDSRETQYF. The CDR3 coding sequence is TGTGCCAGCAGCGTAGCACGAGCCGAGGACAGTAGGGAGACCCAGTACTTC.